The T cell receptor beta chain described here comes from a study of Graves' ophthalmopathy and Graves' hyperthyroidism. Study conclusions and caveats: The blood repertoire also included most expanded thyroid clonotypes above 0.001 frequency.

About this clonotype: Its antigen is undetermined. At one end the junction does not follow the germline gene, possibly because of a read error.

RNA served as the template for amplifying TCR beta CDR3 regions. First-round RT-PCR relied on HTBI primers, and a second-round multiplex PCR came next. MiXCR, applied by TCRdb to the multiplex PCR reads, yields one record per CDR3 protein. The sample carries almost 750,000 distinct CDR3 sequences, roughly 41% recorded once. There are 14 residues in the CDR3. CDR1 and CDR2 from the germline V gene are MGHDK and SYGVNS. Moderately to severely active ophthalmopathy under 3 months, CAS at least 3, NOSPECS at least 4. Symptoms, serum thyroxine and TRAb, thyroid ultrasound, and orbital computed tomography formed the diagnostic basis. PBMCs came from roughly 9.2 ml of fresh peripheral blood.

The rearrangement uses TRBV25-1 and TRBJ1-2; D might be TRBD1 (6 bases). Sequencing used peripheral blood. The TCR was taken from an adult man with Graves' ophthalmopathy. CDR3 nucleotides: TGTGCCATCAGTGAGATAGGGGGGAGGTATGGCTACACCTTC. This translates into CAISEIGGRYGYTF.